The source of this T cell receptor (beta chain) is a study of blood T cell repertoires in COVID-19. Across the study: Spain, Italy and the United States supplied samples that represented acute and convalescent COVID-19. Sources were T cells, B-cell-depleted T cells, or PBMCs; the material itself was cDNA or gDNA.

Per the authors' pipeline: How many nucleated cells were present was estimated from reference gene primer amplification. Here immunoSEQ multiplex PCR was the method, and the copy in TCRdb shows in-frame clones only, minus some. The V and J calls and the clone size are those of that table, but D and trimming were determined from the DNA. The sample carries 220,000 or so clones, 90% to 95% recorded once. V dropped 10 bases and J dropped 9 bases, with 16 bases sitting between them. The CDR3 extends over 11 amino acids. Germline CDR1 reads MNHNY; CDR2 reads SVGAGI (reference sequence). Recruited during active infection, patients (from Seattle) were subsequently followed longitudinally.

The sequencing input was peripheral blood. The TCR originated in a man aged 55-75 years with COVID-19, enrolled during active disease. The chain joins TRBV6-6 to TRBJ2-7; the D gene is possibly TRBD2 (5 bases). The CDR3 nucleotides read TGTGCCACTTCGGGGAGCCTAGCGCAGTACTTC. Translation gives CATSGSLAQYF.